At least ten counts were recorded for the clone carrying this T cell receptor beta chain. Antigen specificity is unknown. The CDR3 regions of TCR beta were amplified from RNA transcripts. Carried out on the TCR CDR3, a first-round RT-PCR used the HTBI primer set. MiXCR was run by TCRdb on the multiplex PCR reads, yielding one entry per CDR3 protein. Seen here are around 300,000 distinct CDR3 sequences, around 22% observed once, and the top ten hold around 65%. CDR3 length: 16 residues. CDR1 and CDR2 from the germline V gene are SNHLY and FYNNEI. V lost 3 bases to trimming and J lost 6 bases, with 20 bases between them. Active moderate-to-severe ophthalmopathy, Clinical Activity Score at least 3, NOSPECS at least 4, under 3 months' duration. The diagnoses drew upon clinical symptoms, serum thyroxine and TRAb, thyroid ultrasound and orbital computed tomography. These data are taken from a study of T cells in Graves' hyperthyroidism and ophthalmopathy.

Notes on the study in general: Median prediction lead before ophthalmopathy onset was six to eight months with the model. Most thyroid clonotypes expanded above 0.001 appeared in blood too.

Sequencing input: blood. This sequence joins TRBV2 and TRBJ2-5; perhaps TRBD1 as D (5 bases). The sequence was collected from a man aged 30 to 39 with Graves' ophthalmopathy. CDR3 protein: CASSDSLAGQRKTQYF. The CDR3 DNA follows: TGTGCCAGCAGTGATAGTTTAGCCGGACAACGAAAGACCCAGTACTTC.